This TCR beta chain was captured in a study of cytomegalovirus exposure and HLA in healthy donors. Study-wide points: Some TCR beta chains (roughly 150 of them) were listed as cytomegalovirus-associated.

Concerning this clone: Antigen unknown.

Assay: immunoSEQ multiplex PCR; the TCRdb copy retains only in-frame clones and omits some. The sample holds approximately 200,000 clones; around 88% are singletons and the top ten take 2.9%. While the first cohort had some 700 subjects, the donors belonged to the separate validation cohort of roughly 130 subjects. This clonotype was obtained from a woman under 30 in good health and CMV-seronegative. The sequencing input was PBMCs.

The CDR3: CASSSSGVGTQYF. The CDR3, as DNA: TGTGCCAGCAGCTCCTCAGGGGTGGGTACGCAGTATTTT. The V gene is TRBV6-5, the J gene TRBJ2-3; the D gene is possibly TRBD1 (6 bases). This CDR3 spans 13 amino acids. CDR1 and CDR2 (germline): MNHEY, SVGAGI. Trimming took 6 bases from V and 8 from J, leaving 15 bases between them.